This T cell receptor (beta chain) was captured by sequencing in a study of T cells in localized non-small cell lung cancer. Study-wide results and limits: Because only a single region of the tumor was sequenced, heterogeneity remains possible. Adjacent lung exhibited a median of 57 among the 100 most abundant tumor clones. Uninvolved adjacent lung had more T cell clonality than any other tissue, topping tumor. The study linked higher blood T cell density to longer overall survival.

As concerns this clone: Its antigen remains unknown.

TCRdb's table, derived via immunoSEQ multiplex PCR, lists solely in-frame clones and lacks some. The sample lists about 33,000 clones, 90% seen once, with under 4.5% in the top ten. The germline gives CDR1 MRHNA, CDR2 SNTAGT. With V trimmed by 4 bases and J by 2 bases, 5 bases remained unmatched. This CDR3 contains 16 residues. This chain uses TRBV6-4 with TRBJ2-1; TRBD2 matches 10 bases. The TCR sequence derives from a man aged 35 to 69 with stage I lung adenocarcinoma. This specimen was peripheral blood, taken before any cancer treatment. As DNA, the CDR3 is TGTGCCAGCAGTGGGACTAGCGGTGCCGCCTACAATGAGCAGTTCTTC. It encodes CASSGTSGAAYNEQFF.